One sample yielded the 20 T cell receptor beta chains listed below, sequenced in a study of T cells after yellow fever vaccination. TCRdb analysed the 5' RACE reads with MiXCR anew, one entry per CDR3 protein. Found here are some 300,000 distinct CDR3 sequences, approximately 10% of them singletons; the top ten hold 3% to 3.5%. The input for sequencing was CD4+ T cells sorted from PBMCs, taken 5 days after the yellow fever booster vaccination. These receptors were collected from a young man who received the YFV17D yellow fever vaccine.

This clonotype was picked up many times. This chain connects TRBV5-4 to TRBJ2-3, with 7 bases aligning to TRBD2. There are 14 residues in the CDR3. Trimming removed 3 bases from V and 1 base from J; junction bases left unmatched: 2. Germline-derived CDR1 and CDR2 are SGHNT and YYREEE (reference sequence). CDR3 sequence (DNA): TGTGCCAGCAGCTCACGGGGGGGCACAGATACGCAGTATTTT. Translated: CASSSRGGTDTQYF.

This clonotype occurred many times. The V and J genes are TRBV10-3 and TRBJ2-3; TRBD1 aligns across 7 bases. The CDR3 covers 20 residues. V gave up 0 bases and J gave up 2 bases; unmatched junction bases: 17. Germline values: CDR1 ENHRY, CDR2 SYGVKD. The CDR3 DNA reads TGTGCCATCAGTGAGTCGCCCTCTCGGCGGCGACAGGGCCTCACAGATACGCAGTATTTT. Its protein product is CAISESPSRRRQGLTDTQYF.

This clonotype has only a few counts. V and J are TRBV7-2 and TRBJ2-2; D perhaps matches TRBD2 (6 bases). This CDR3 has 14 amino acids. Germline CDR1 and CDR2: SGHTA and FQGNSA. The V end was cut by 1 base, the J end by 6 bases, with 9 bases between. Written as DNA, the CDR3 is TGTGCCAGCAGCTTAGGCGGGGTCGCCGGGGAGCTGTTTTTT. Protein: CASSLGGVAGELFF. The full variable domain, with the rest looked up from reference TRBV7-2 and TRBJ2-2, is GAGVSQSPSNKVTEKGKDVELRCDPISGHTALYWYRQSLGQGLEFLIYFQGNSAPDKSGLPSDRFSAERTGGSVSTLTIQRTQQEDSAVYLCASSLGGVAGELFFGEGSRLTVL.

In this sample, this clonotype turned up a few times. The V and J genes are TRBV14 and TRBJ1-2, with D possibly matching TRBD1 (6 bases). This CDR3 comprises 13 residues. The V gene lost 5 bases and the J gene lost 3 bases, with 10 bases spanning the gap. CDR1 is SGHDN, CDR2 FVKESK, per germline. The CDR3 DNA reads as TGTGCCAGCAGCAGCCCAGGGGACTATGGCTACACCTTC. Translation: CASSSPGDYGYTF.

This clonotype was seen more than once but under ten times. J is TRBJ2-5 and V is TRBV2; D is perhaps TRBD1 or TRBD2 (6 bases each). The V gene's germline CDR1 is SNHLY and CDR2 FYNNEI. This CDR3 region has 13 residues. Trimming shortened V by 7 bases and J by 5 bases, and 14 bases separated the two germline ends. CDR3 DNA: TGTGCCAGCAATGGACAGCGGGCGGAGACCCAGTACTTC. Residues: CASNGQRAETQYF.

This clonotype was found many times. The V gene is TRBV7-2, the J gene TRBJ2-2; D gene uncertain. The CDR3 length is 16 residues. Trimming shortened V by 2 bases and J by 0 bases, and 10 bases separated the two germline ends. Germline assignment: CDR1 SGHTA and CDR2 FQGNSA. This chain's CDR3 is CASSLMRSANTGELFF. DNA for the CDR3: TGTGCCAGCAGCTTAATGAGATCAGCGAACACCGGGGAGCTGTTTTTT. The complete variable domain, with remaining parts taken from reference TRBV7-2 and TRBJ2-2, reads GAGVSQSPSNKVTEKGKDVELRCDPISGHTALYWYRQSLGQGLEFLIYFQGNSAPDKSGLPSDRFSAERTGGSVSTLTIQRTQQEDSAVYLCASSLMRSANTGELFFGEGSRLTVL.

The rearrangement links TRBV15 to TRBJ2-1; D is perhaps TRBD2 (5 bases). V was cut by 1 base and J by 6 bases, with 10 bases left in between. Germline V gene data show CDR1 as LNHNV and CDR2 as YYDKDF (reference sequence). This CDR3 spans 14 amino acids. The CDR3 is CATSRALAVNEQFF. In nucleotides, the CDR3 is TGTGCCACCAGCAGAGCCCTAGCCGTCAATGAGCAGTTCTTC.

V usage is TRBV9 and J usage is TRBJ2-5; either TRBD1 or TRBD2 may supply D (5 bases each). The CDR3 extends over 15 amino acids. In germline, CDR1 is SGDLS, CDR2 YYNGEE. The ends were cut back, 0 bases at V and 1 base at J, with 10 bases in the middle. In DNA, the CDR3 is TGTGCCAGCAGCGTAGTAACCGGGGCCCAAGAGACCCAGTACTTC. Amino acid sequence: CASSVVTGAQETQYF.

The chain recombines TRBV11-2 with TRBJ1-1; D is perhaps TRBD1 (6 bases). CDR1 and CDR2 from the germline V gene are SGHAT and FQNNGV. V was shortened by 6 bases and J by 4 bases, with 15 bases between the two germline ends. This CDR3 is built from 14 residues. The CDR3 DNA sequence: TGTGCCAGCAGTTTCCACAGGGAGAGCACTGAAGCTTTCTTT. It translates to CASSFHRESTEAFF.

This clonotype was picked up many times. V gene TRBV7-2 combines with J gene TRBJ2-5; D remains ambiguous. CDR1 and CDR2 (germline): SGHTA, FQGNSA. Trimming pared 1 base from V and 5 bases from J, leaving 8 bases between. CDR3 length: 13 residues. CDR3 nucleotides: TGTGCCAGCAGCTTAGGGCAGGTGGAGACCCAGTACTTC. Translation: CASSLGQVETQYF. Filled out from reference TRBV7-2 and TRBJ2-5, the complete variable domain reads GAGVSQSPSNKVTEKGKDVELRCDPISGHTALYWYRQSLGQGLEFLIYFQGNSAPDKSGLPSDRFSAERTGGSVSTLTIQRTQQEDSAVYLCASSLGQVETQYFGPGTRLLVL.

V and J are TRBV27 and TRBJ1-2; 9 nucleotides agree with TRBD1. V lost 5 bases and J lost 4; bases outside the gene matches: 11. There are 16 residues in the CDR3. Germline V CDR1 and CDR2: MNHEY, SMNVEV (reference sequence). The DNA for the CDR3 is TGTGCCAGCAGTCCCGCCCCCCCGGACAGGGGCTATGGCTACACCTTC. Protein: CASSPAPPDRGYGYTF.

The table lists this clonotype with many counts. The V call is TRBV4-1, the J call TRBJ2-1, with 8 nucleotides matching TRBD1. CDR1 is MGHRA and CDR2 is YSYEKL in the germline V gene. This CDR3 comprises 15 residues. V shed 1 base and J 4 bases; nucleotides not matched to a gene: 3. The CDR3 coding sequence is TGCGCCAGCAGCCAAGTTCGGGACAGGTACAATGAGCAGTTCTTC. Translated, it gives CASSQVRDRYNEQFF.

This clonotype came up a few times. The chain couples TRBV20-1 to TRBJ2-1; 13 nucleotides agree with TRBD2. Germline values: CDR1 DFQATT, CDR2 SNEGSKA (reference sequence). This CDR3 region has 15 residues. V lost 0 bases to trimming and J lost 9 bases; unmatched junction nucleotides: 5. DNA for the CDR3: TGCAGTGCTAGAGACACTAGCGGGGGGGCCAGTGAGCAGTTCTTC. It encodes CSARDTSGGASEQFF.

This rearrangement joins TRBV7-8 to TRBJ2-7; a possible D gene is TRBD1 (6 bases). The CDR3 runs to 16 residues. In germline, CDR1 is SGHVS, CDR2 FQNEAQ. V lost 5 bases and J 2 bases, leaving 19 bases between the germline ends. The CDR3 sequence is CASSPYPRGQTYEQYF. In nucleotides, the CDR3 is TGTGCCAGCAGCCCCTACCCCCGCGGACAGACCTACGAGCAGTACTTC.

In its sample, this clonotype was seen a few times. The chain has TRBV3-1 and TRBJ2-7, with D possibly being TRBD1 (6 bases). This CDR3 is 13 amino acids long. Germline lookup yields CDR1 LGHDT and CDR2 YNNKEL (reference sequence). V shed 2 bases and J shed 7 bases, with 12 bases lying between them. DNA of the CDR3: TGTGCCAGCAGCCAACTAGGGGGTTCTGAGCAGTACTTC. Translating it yields CASSQLGGSEQYF.

DNA for the CDR3: TGTGCCTGGAGTGGCGGGGGTCACGAGCAGTACTTC. Translating gives CAWSGGGHEQYF. V is TRBV30 and J is TRBJ2-7, with 7 bases that match TRBD2. Germline values: CDR1 GTSNPN, CDR2 SVGIG (reference sequence). Losses at the gene ends were 1 base for V and 5 bases for J; bases not matched to a gene: 2. The CDR3 contains 12 residues.

The V and J genes are TRBV5-1 and TRBJ2-1, with a tentative D call TRBD2 (7 bases). CDR3 length: 15 residues. The V and J ends lost 7 bases and 2 bases respectively, with 16 bases between them. CDR1 and CDR2 from the germline V gene are SGHRS and YFSETQ. Here the CDR3 DNA reads TGCGCCAGCGGGGGGCTCGCGGGGGCCTACAATGAGCAGTTCTTC. This gives the protein CASGGLAGAYNEQFF. The variable domain in full, with the rest retrieved from reference TRBV5-1 and TRBJ2-1, is KAGVTQTPRYLIKTRGQQVTLSCSPISGHRSVSWYQQTPGQGLQFLFEYFSETQRNKGNFPGRFSGRQFSNSRSEMNVSTLELGDSALYLCASGGLAGAYNEQFFGPGTRLTVL.

This clonotype came up a few times. V is TRBV7-2 and J is TRBJ2-1; TRBD1 matches 8 bases. The CDR3 is 17 amino acids. V lost 5 bases and J lost 10; bases outside the gene matches: 19. The V gene's germline CDR1 is SGHTA and CDR2 FQGNSA. The CDR3 DNA reads TGTGCCAGCAGCCGGAACGCCATGTGGACAGGGCAAAAGGAGCAGTTCTTC. Its translation: CASSRNAMWTGQKEQFF.

This clonotype was seen at least ten times. The rearrangement joins TRBV7-9 to TRBJ2-3, with a possible D match to TRBD2 (5 bases). V dropped 5 bases and J dropped 11 bases, with 14 bases sitting between them. The germline V gene encodes CDR1 SEHNR and CDR2 FQNEAQ (reference sequence). The CDR3 runs 12 residues. The CDR3 region is CASSLSGEGQYF. CDR3 sequence (DNA): TGTGCCAGCAGCCTTTCCGGCGAGGGGCAGTATTTT. The full variable domain, its missing parts supplied by reference TRBV7-9 and TRBJ2-3, is DTGVSQNPRHKITKRGQNVTFRCDPISEHNRLYWYRQTLGQGPEFLTYFQNEAQLEKSRLLSDRFSAERPKGSFSTLEIQRTEQGDSAMYLCASSLSGEGQYFGPGTRLTVL.

Only a few counts were recorded for this clonotype. The chain recombines TRBV6-5 with TRBJ2-2; the D gene is possibly TRBD2 (5 bases). Germline V gene sequence: CDR1 MNHEY, CDR2 SVGAGI. The CDR3 sequence is 13 residues long. Trimming took off 7 bases at V and 7 bases at J, with 13 bases between the two ends. The chain's CDR3 is CASTQLAVGELFF. The DNA for the CDR3 is TGTGCCAGCACTCAGCTAGCAGTCGGGGAGCTGTTTTTT.